This TCR beta chain was sequenced in a study of metastatic and nonmetastatic thyroid tumors. Study as a whole: Thyroid patients, malignant and benign, had repertoires compared across blood and tumor or nodule tissue.

This clone showed up many times. What it binds is unknown. General study points: In both blood and tumor samples, TCR beta diversity was reported significantly higher for malignant than benign nodules.

Among the patients, none had received any treatment before thyroid surgery. The CDR3 runs 14 residues. CDR1 and CDR2 from the germline V gene are SGHRS and YFSETQ. V was clipped by 4 bases and J by 6 bases, with 16 bases between them. In the authors' workflow: What underpinned the distant-metastasis classifier for papillary thyroid cancer was the set of CDR3 differences across clinicopathological groups. TCRdb re-called clones from the PCR reads using MiXCR. The V and J calls, along with clone size, are taken from TCRdb and not from the paper's own processing. The sample lists approximately 30,000 clones; approximately 15% were seen once.

The receptor's source is a male donor with papillary thyroid cancer or a benign thyroid nodule (not recorded which). Some clones in this sample may be carry-over from other donors' samples. This chain links TRBV5-1 with TRBJ2-5; D is undetermined. The sequenced sample was blood. The CDR3 DNA reads as TGCGCCAGCAGCCCACGACCGAACTCGAAGACCCAGTACTTC. This gives the protein CASSPRPNSKTQYF.